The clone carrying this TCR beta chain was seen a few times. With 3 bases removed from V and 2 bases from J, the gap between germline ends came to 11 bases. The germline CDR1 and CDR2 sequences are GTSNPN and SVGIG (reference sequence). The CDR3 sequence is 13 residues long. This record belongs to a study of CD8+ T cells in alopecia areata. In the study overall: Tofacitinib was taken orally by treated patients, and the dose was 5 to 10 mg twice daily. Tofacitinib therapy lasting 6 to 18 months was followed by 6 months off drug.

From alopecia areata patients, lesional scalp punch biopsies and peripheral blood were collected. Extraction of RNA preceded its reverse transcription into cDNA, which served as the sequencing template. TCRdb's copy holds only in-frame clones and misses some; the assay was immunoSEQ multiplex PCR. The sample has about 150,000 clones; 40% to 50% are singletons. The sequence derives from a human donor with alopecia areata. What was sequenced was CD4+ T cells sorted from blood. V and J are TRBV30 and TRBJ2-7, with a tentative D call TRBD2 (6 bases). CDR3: CAWRGLAAYEQYF. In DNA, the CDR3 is TGTGCCTGGAGGGGACTGGCGGCCTACGAGCAGTACTTC.